Below, 9 T cell receptor beta chains from the same sample are listed, as sequenced in a study of cytotoxic CD8 clonotypes in ibrutinib-treated CLL. The method was immunoSEQ multiplex PCR; TCRdb's version includes in-frame clones alone and lacks a portion of them. The repertoire holds more than 300,000 clones, with approximately 80% as singletons. The sequencing used PBMCs, collected before ibrutinib treatment. These receptor sequences come from a human donor with chronic lymphocytic leukemia.

J is TRBJ2-6 and V is TRBV10-2; 8 bases fit TRBD2. The CDR3 is made up of 15 amino acids. Per germline, CDR1 WSHSY and CDR2 SAAADI. V gave up 10 bases and J gave up 2 bases; unmatched junction bases: 7. DNA for the CDR3: TGCGCCACCGTACCCGGGAGGGCTGGGGCCAACGTCCTGACTTTC. Translation: CATVPGRAGANVLTF.

The rearrangement links TRBV5-6 to TRBJ2-7; D is undetermined. The CDR3 is made up of 14 amino acids. CDR1 and CDR2 from the germline V gene are SGHDT and YYEEEE. Trimming shortened V by 6 bases and J by 0 bases, and 13 bases separated the two germline ends. CDR3 in amino acids: CASTRGRTSYEQYF. CDR3 coding DNA: TGTGCCAGCACCCGCGGTCGTACCTCCTACGAGCAGTACTTC.

The chain has TRBV10-1 and TRBJ2-3; no definite D call. V gave up 3 bases and J gave up 3 bases, with 16 bases separating them. Per the germline V gene, CDR1 is WNHNN and CDR2 is SYGVQD (reference sequence). The CDR3 is made up of 16 amino acids. The CDR3 DNA follows: TGCGCCAGCAGTGAACAGTTGGCTCATGGTACAGATACGCAGTATTTT. It encodes CASSEQLAHGTDTQYF.

The chain combines TRBV7-2 with TRBJ2-3; 14 nucleotides align to TRBD2. The V gene end was trimmed by 5 bases and the J gene end by 8 bases; junction bases not matched to a gene: 3. The CDR3 spans 14 residues. Germline loops: CDR1 SGHTA, CDR2 FQGNSA. CDR3 sequence: CASSPGLAGVTQYF. DNA for the CDR3: TGTGCCAGCAGCCCGGGACTAGCGGGAGTTACGCAGTATTTT.

This sequence joins TRBV10-3 and TRBJ2-7; 9 bases fit TRBD2. Germline loops: CDR1 ENHRY, CDR2 SYGVKD. The CDR3 spans 15 residues. V shed 6 bases, J shed 2 bases, and the junction held 8 bases outside the gene matches. The CDR3 protein is CAISARLAEPYEQYF. The CDR3 bases are TGTGCCATCAGCGCCCGACTAGCGGAGCCCTACGAGCAGTACTTC.

This chain links TRBV29-1 with TRBJ2-2, with TRBD1 as a possible D gene (5 bases). This CDR3 is built from 13 residues. Trimming removed 3 bases at V and 3 bases at J, with 8 bases between. In germline, CDR1 is SQVTM, CDR2 ANQGSEA. CDR3 coding DNA: TGCAGCGTTGACATACAGGACACCGGGGAGCTGTTTTTT. It codes for CSVDIQDTGELFF.

The chain is built from TRBV4-1 and TRBJ2-7; the D call may be TRBD1 or TRBD2 (7 bases each). Trimming took 5 bases from V and 3 from J, leaving 11 bases between them. Germline CDR1 is MGHRA and CDR2 is YSYEKL. The CDR3 has 13 residues. Here the CDR3 reads CASSSGTVYEQYF. CDR3 DNA sequence: TGCGCCAGCAGCAGCGGGACAGTCTACGAGCAGTACTTC.

V is TRBV30 and J is TRBJ2-5; 7 bases agree with TRBD1. There are 14 residues in the CDR3. V dropped 5 bases and J dropped 4; count of bases not matched to a gene: 10. Germline assignment: CDR1 GTSNPN and CDR2 SVGIG (reference sequence). The DNA of the CDR3 is TGTGCCTGGGGAATCGAAACAGGGGTAGAGACCCAGTACTTC. Amino acids: CAWGIETGVETQYF.

Only a few counts were recorded for this clone. The chain carries TRBV27 and TRBJ2-7; D is possibly TRBD1 or TRBD2 (5 bases each). V was cut by 6 bases and J by 1 base, with 7 bases left in between. CDR1 MNHEY and CDR2 SMNVEV come from the germline V gene (reference sequence). The CDR3 consists of 12 residues. CDR3 protein: CASRGESYEQYF. In DNA form, the CDR3 reads TGTGCCAGCAGGGGGGAGTCCTACGAGCAGTACTTC.